This T cell receptor (beta chain) is from a study of blood T cell repertoires in COVID-19. At the level of the study: Both acute and convalescent COVID-19 samples were obtained from the United States, Italy and Spain. T cells, B-cell-depleted T cells, or PBMCs supplied cDNA or gDNA.

In germline, CDR1 is MNHEY, CDR2 SMNVEV (reference sequence). J lost 2 bases, V lost 8 bases, and 13 bases had no gene match. The CDR3 covers 17 residues. The protocol was immunoSEQ multiplex PCR, while the TCRdb copy is restricted to in-frame clones and leaves out a portion. The repertoire holds 330,000 or so clones, roughly 89% seen once, with 9.9% in the top ten. This chain joins TRBV27 and TRBJ2-1; TRBD2 aligns across 9 bases. The clonotype was recovered from a man aged 30-40 years with COVID-19, enrolled during active disease. Sequencing was done on a sample of peripheral blood. The CDR3 protein is CASAKIRLAATYNEQFF. CDR3 nucleotide sequence: TGTGCCAGCGCAAAGATCAGACTAGCGGCTACCTACAATGAGCAGTTCTTC.